The 26 T cell receptor beta chains below were found in one sample sequenced in a study of T cell clones after liver transplantation. Some clones are missing from TCRdb's copy, which holds only in-frame ones; the method was immunoSEQ multiplex PCR. Among under 130,000 clones listed, about 80% were seen once. This material consisted of CD4+ T cells from blood, taken approximately 43 months after liver transplant. These receptors were taken from a human patient who received a liver transplant. Part of the T cells may come from the graft donor.

The chain employs TRBV21-1 and TRBJ2-7. TRBV21-1 is a pseudogene locus. The CDR3 totals 15 residues. The CDR3 nucleotides read TGTGCCAGCAGCAAAGCAAGAGCAGCAAACTACGAGCAGTACTTC. The encoded protein is CASSKARAANYEQYF.

The chain is built from TRBV11-2 and TRBJ2-5, with 8 positions matching TRBD2. V lost 1 base, J lost 5 bases, and 6 bases stayed unmatched. CDR1 is SGHAT and CDR2 is FQNNGV in the germline V gene. There are 15 residues in the CDR3. The CDR3 protein is CASSLAGGPGETQYF. The CDR3 DNA follows: TGTGCCAGCAGCTTAGCGGGAGGGCCGGGGGAGACCCAGTACTTC. The full variable domain, completed using reference TRBV11-2 and TRBJ2-5, is EAGVAQSPRYKIIEKRQSVAFWCNPISGHATLYWYQQILGQGPKLLIQFQNNGVVDDSQLPKDRFSAERLKGVDSTLKIQPAKLEDSAVYLCASSLAGGPGETQYFGPGTRLLVL.

This chain joins TRBV5-1 and TRBJ2-3, with TRBD2 matching over 7 bases. Germline CDR1 SGHRS, CDR2 YFSETQ. With V trimmed by 0 bases and J by 2 bases, 6 bases remained unmatched. This CDR3 has 16 residues. CDR3: CASSLGRGGNTDTQYF. The CDR3 DNA sequence: TGCGCCAGCAGCTTGGGTCGCGGGGGAAACACAGATACGCAGTATTTT. Using reference TRBV5-1 and TRBJ2-3 for the parts outside the CDR3, the full variable domain is KAGVTQTPRYLIKTRGQQVTLSCSPISGHRSVSWYQQTPGQGLQFLFEYFSETQRNKGNFPGRFSGRQFSNSRSEMNVSTLELGDSALYLCASSLGRGGNTDTQYFGPGTRLTVL.

The CDR3, as DNA: TGCGCCAGCAGCCTAGGAGAGACAGGGGTGCATGGCTACACCTTC. Protein sequence: CASSLGETGVHGYTF. The rearrangement uses TRBV4-1 and TRBJ1-2, with 8 bases that match TRBD1. The CDR3 covers 15 residues. CDR1 is MGHRA and CDR2 is YSYEKL in the germline V gene. Trimming at V came to 4 bases and at J to 6 bases, leaving 10 bases not matched to a gene.

V gene TRBV11-3 combines with J gene TRBJ2-7, with TRBD1 matching 8 bases. J gave up 7 bases and V 1 base, and 9 bases lay outside the gene matches. The CDR3 is 15 residues long. The germline V gene encodes CDR1 SGHNT and CDR2 YENEEA. In DNA, the CDR3 is TGTGCCAGCAGCTTAGGCGCAGGGCGGACAGGGGAGCAGTACTTC. Translation gives CASSLGAGRTGEQYF.

The V and J genes are TRBV7-2 and TRBJ1-1; unclear D gene. The V end was cut by 5 bases, the J end by 4 bases, with 17 bases between. Germline V lookup: CDR1 SGHTA, CDR2 FQGNSA. The length of the CDR3 is 15 residues. CDR3 sequence (DNA): TGTGCCAGCAGCCAACGGAAAGGTACGGGCACTGAAGCTTTCTTT. Protein: CASSQRKGTGTEAFF.

Comments on this clone: The junction shows a germline mismatch at one end, possibly a read error. The chain has TRBV15 and TRBJ1-5; D gene unclear. Germline V gene lookup returns CDR1 LNHNV and CDR2 YYDKDF (reference sequence). The CDR3 sequence is 16 residues long. DNA of the CDR3: TGTGCCACCACCAGAGGAAGAAGGATGAGCAATCAGCCCCAGCATTTT. Protein: CATTRGRRMSNQPQHF. Together with reference TRBV15 and TRBJ1-5, the CDR3 gives the full variable domain: DAMVIQNPRYQVTQFGKPVTLSCSQTLNHNVMYWYQQKSSQAPKLLFHYYDKDFNNEADTPDNFQSRRPNTSFCFLDIRSPGLGDTAMYLCATTRGRRMSNQPQHFGDGTRLSIL.

This clone was counted a single time. The chain employs TRBV28 and TRBJ1-2; D is perhaps TRBD1 (6 bases). V was cut by 4 bases and J by 4 bases, with 10 bases left in between. Looked up from germline, CDR1 is MDHEN and CDR2 is SYDVKM. The CDR3 runs to 13 residues. The CDR3 protein is CASSSDRLYGYTF. DNA of the CDR3: TGTGCCAGCAGTTCAGACAGGCTCTATGGCTACACCTTC.

The V call is TRBV19, the J call TRBJ2-2, with 7 nucleotides matching TRBD1. J lost 0 bases, V lost 1 base, and 5 bases had no gene match. There are 17 residues in the CDR3. Germline CDR1 and CDR2: LNHDA and SQIVND (reference sequence). CDR3 in amino acids: CASSIVSGTANTGELFF. The CDR3, as DNA: TGTGCCAGTAGTATAGTTTCGGGGACAGCGAACACCGGGGAGCTGTTTTTT.

This clone was counted once. V gene TRBV7-3 combines with J gene TRBJ2-3, with 9 bases fitting TRBD1. Germline assignment: CDR1 SGHTA and CDR2 FQGTGA. The ends lost 1 base at V and 7 bases at J; junction bases unmatched: 12. This CDR3 contains 17 residues. CDR3 sequence reads: CASSLMSGTGFLNTQYF. CDR3 DNA: TGTGCCAGCAGCTTAATGTCCGGGACAGGGTTTTTAAATACGCAGTATTTT.

V is TRBV11-3 and J is TRBJ1-1; 7 bases line up with TRBD1. CDR3 length: 14 amino acids. V was pared by 5 bases and J by 0 bases, with 3 bases of the junction left unmatched. Germline V CDR1 and CDR2: SGHNT, YENEEA. CDR3 nucleotide sequence: TGTGCCAGCAGCACGGGACAGCTGAACACTGAAGCTTTCTTT. Translating it yields CASSTGQLNTEAFF.

The gene calls are TRBV14 and TRBJ2-1; no firm D call. Germline CDR1 reads SGHDN; CDR2 reads FVKESK. Trimming left V 1 base short and J 9 bases short, with 13 bases between. CDR3 length: 14 residues. The CDR3 nucleotides read TGTGCCAGCAGCCAAGTTTATGGTATTGGTGAGCAGTTCTTC. This gives the protein CASSQVYGIGEQFF. The entire variable domain, with the rest obtained from reference TRBV14 and TRBJ2-1, is as follows: EAGVTQFPSHSVIEKGQTVTLRCDPISGHDNLYWYRRVMGKEIKFLLHFVKESKQDESGMPNNRFLAERTGGTYSTLKVQPAELEDSGVYFCASSQVYGIGEQFFGPGTRLTVL.

The table lists this clone with a few counts. This rearrangement joins TRBV7-2 to TRBJ1-1; D unresolved. Trimming stripped 1 base from V and 1 base from J, with 7 bases between. This CDR3 has 14 amino acids. Looked up from germline, CDR1 is SGHTA and CDR2 is FQGNSA. This chain's CDR3 is CASSLGGTNTEAFF. In DNA form, the CDR3 reads TGTGCCAGCAGCTTAGGGGGTACGAACACTGAAGCTTTCTTT.

This rearrangement joins TRBV2 to TRBJ1-2; TRBD1 aligns across 9 bases. Germline V gene data show CDR1 as SNHLY and CDR2 as FYNNEI. Trimming took 6 bases from V and 4 from J; bases not matched to a gene: 9. The CDR3 totals 15 residues. The CDR3 coding sequence is TGTGCCAGCAGCGACAGGGGGTTATTGGTCTATGGCTACACCTTC. Translation gives CASSDRGLLVYGYTF.

The chain couples TRBV18 to TRBJ2-5; D is possibly TRBD1 (5 bases). Trimming removed 3 bases from V and 4 bases from J, with 12 bases in between. This CDR3 has 14 amino acids. In germline, CDR1 is KGHSH, CDR2 LQKENI. The CDR3, as DNA: TGTGCCAGCTCACCGTTAAGGGGTGGAGAGACCCAGTACTTC. Residues: CASSPLRGGETQYF.

The V gene is TRBV7-8, the J gene TRBJ1-1; TRBD1 matches 7 bases. V dropped 3 bases and J dropped 0; count of bases not matched to a gene: 1. Germline CDR1 SGHVS, CDR2 FQNEAQ. The CDR3 contains 14 residues. The CDR3 reads CASSLTGMNTEAFF. CDR3 nucleotide sequence: TGTGCCAGCAGCTTGACAGGGATGAACACTGAAGCTTTCTTT.

This chain connects TRBV6-1 to TRBJ2-3; tentative D call: TRBD2 (5 bases). The V end lost 4 bases, the J end lost 0 bases, and 17 bases lay between the germline ends. Germline loops: CDR1 MNHNS, CDR2 SASEGT. The CDR3 runs 17 residues. The CDR3: CASSGVWRRLSTDTQYF. DNA of the CDR3: TGTGCCAGCAGTGGGGTGTGGCGGAGACTAAGCACAGATACGCAGTATTTT.

V gene TRBV19 combines with J gene TRBJ2-1; D assignment may be TRBD1 or TRBD2 (6 bases each). In germline, CDR1 is LNHDA, CDR2 SQIVND (reference sequence). V gave up 6 bases and J gave up 4 bases, with 13 bases separating them. CDR3 length: 14 amino acids. The CDR3 DNA reads TGTGCCAGTAGACAGGGAGGACAATACAATGAGCAGTTCTTC. Translated: CASRQGGQYNEQFF.

The chain carries TRBV7-2 and TRBJ2-5; the match to TRBD2 covers 12 bases. CDR1 is SGHTA and CDR2 is FQGNSA in the germline V gene. The CDR3 consists of 16 residues. J lost 3 bases, V lost 2 bases, and 4 bases had no gene match. Written as DNA, the CDR3 is TGTGCCAGCAGCTTAAGACTAGCGGGGGCCGAAGAGACCCAGTACTTC. This encodes CASSLRLAGAEETQYF.

The J gene is TRBJ2-7, the V gene TRBV13; 14 bases line up with TRBD2. The V segment lost 4 bases and the J segment 4 bases; nucleotides outside the gene matches: 3. Germline V gene sequence: CDR1 PRHDT, CDR2 FYEKMQ (reference sequence). This CDR3 comprises 15 residues. CDR3 DNA sequence: TGTGCCAGCAGCTCGGGACTAGCGGGGGCTTACGAGCAGTACTTC. Translation: CASSSGLAGAYEQYF.

V and J are TRBV5-4 and TRBJ1-2; no definite D call. Germline V gene data show CDR1 as SGHNT and CDR2 as YYREEE (reference sequence). With 4 bases removed from V and 0 bases from J, the gap between germline ends came to 10 bases. The CDR3 has 14 residues. CDR3 nucleotides: TGTGCCAGCAGCAGGCCCCTGGCTAACTATGGCTACACCTTC. Encoded protein: CASSRPLANYGYTF.

The sample holds one count of this clone. This sequence joins TRBV5-8 and TRBJ1-5; 7 bases match TRBD1. The J segment lost 6 bases and the V segment lost 4 bases, leaving 13 bases of the junction unmatched. Germline CDR1 reads SGHTS; CDR2 reads YDEGEE. The CDR3 length is 16 residues. CDR3 sequence (DNA): TGTGCCAGCAGCGCGCCGACAGGGTTCGGGGGTCAGCCCCAGCATTTT. Translated: CASSAPTGFGGQPQHF.

V is TRBV5-6 and J is TRBJ2-2; the D is unclear. This CDR3 is built from 15 residues. In germline, CDR1 is SGHDT, CDR2 YYEEEE. Deletions cut 3 bases from V and 6 bases from J, with 15 bases between. For the CDR3, the DNA is TGTGCCAGCAGCTCCCCGGCCCGAAGCCCCGGGGAGCTGTTTTTT. Translating it yields CASSSPARSPGELFF.

The V gene is TRBV5-6, the J gene TRBJ2-3; D gene uncertain. Germline lookup yields CDR1 SGHDT and CDR2 YYEEEE. Trimming removed 0 bases at V and 3 bases at J, with 5 bases between. CDR3 size: 13 residues. CDR3 amino acids: CASSLGKTDTQYF. CDR3 coding DNA: TGTGCCAGCAGCTTGGGGAAGACAGATACGCAGTATTTT.

The chain uses TRBV7-8 and TRBJ1-5; D uncertain. CDR3 length equals 15 residues. Germline values: CDR1 SGHVS, CDR2 FQNEAQ. With 5 bases removed from V and 4 bases from J, the gap between germline ends came to 15 bases. CDR3 amino acids: CASSRRERGNQPQHF. Here the CDR3 DNA reads TGTGCCAGCAGCCGACGGGAGAGAGGGAATCAGCCCCAGCATTTT.

The table lists this clone with a count of one. The chain employs TRBV10-3 and TRBJ2-7, with TRBD1 matching over 12 bases. There are 13 residues in the CDR3. CDR1 ENHRY and CDR2 SYGVKD come from the germline V gene. The ends lost 6 bases at V and 6 bases at J; junction bases unmatched: 3. The CDR3 spells CAIRGQGAVEQYF. The CDR3 DNA reads TGTGCCATCAGGGGACAGGGGGCGGTCGAGCAGTACTTC.